This record looks at one T cell receptor (beta chain) sequence and its context. Its antigen is still unknown. The record has no base qualities; no much larger clone is one base away. The data are from a study of cytomegalovirus exposure and HLA in healthy donors (dated by TCRdb to 2016 to 2017). In terms of the full investigation: According to an earlier analysis of around 600 of the donors, some 180 million T cells yielded 117 million unique TCR beta sequences and around 280 Gb of sequence data. An early release that covered around 590 HLA-typed donors contained about 290 gigabases of sequencing data and approximately 85 million unique TCR sequences. Among the roughly 400 genotyped donors, approximately 77% belonged to the genetic ancestry cluster associated with self-reported Caucasian donors. The study aimed to test whether signatures of past pathogen exposure could be identified by cataloging public T cell receptors. The study profiled the T cell repertoires of more than 500 subjects by immunosequencing and related them to cytomegalovirus serostatus. Besides the first cohort of some 670 subjects, a separate validation cohort made up of about 120 different subjects was used. High-throughput TCR immunosequencing, statistical association of individual TCRs with disease status, and machine learning were combined to predict cytomegalovirus infection status. To study patterns of TCR occurrence, a later analysis re-analyzed previously published TCR beta repertoires from 666 donors and added high-resolution HLA genotyping. The later analysis used no new phenotypic data to find candidate immune exposures, relying instead on TCR beta sequences and their occurrence across donors. To decide whether each TCR beta V gene segment behaved as functional or pseudogenic, an earlier analysis of approximately 600 of the donors relied on high-throughput TCR beta sequencing. Alongside the repertoire data, information on donor age, sex, ethnicity and CMV serostatus was compiled. A later genetic analysis took genome-wide SNP genotypes for about 65% of the 666 donors and used that subset as a discovery cohort. Every discovery cohort repertoire had been produced on one sequencing platform. Class I and class II HLA loci were covered by the typing at four-digit resolution. Typing coverage differed by locus: A, B, C, DRB1 and DQB1 were typed in about 629-640 donors, DQA1 in around 500, DPA1 in 600 to 610, and DPB1 in about 450. Roughly 5 DR-DQ haplotypes were handled as single units for association and clustering, since linkage in the cohort was strong. Across approximately 400 genotyped donors of the cohort, an average of about 240,000 unique TCR beta nucleotide sequences per donor were sequenced, and approximately 19% of those sequences were non-productive.

The full study reports these points: While some public TCRs were present in many individuals, most TCR sequences turned up only very rarely across donors. A further reported finding was that TCR beta sequences accurately predicted the HLA-A and HLA-B alleles for most subjects in the first cohort. The study gave a list of 150 to 200 TCR beta chains associated with cytomegalovirus. In a later analysis, HLA-associated TCR beta chains showed more clonal expansion and lower generation probabilities than non-associated chains that were equally common. A group of highly shared sequence variants was considered likely to be a technical artifact of the sequencing pipeline. The cohort was sequenced for TCR beta chains only, and without alpha or paired-chain data the features that could be detected were limited. Because counts were too low, roughly 18 rarely observed V segments, including chromosome 9 orphons, were left out of the earlier analysis of approximately 500 of the donors. In a later analysis, most CMV-associated TCR beta chains were found to appear HLA-restricted, with HLA associations seemingly driven largely by CMV exposure. In an earlier analysis of about 540 of the donors, most TCR beta V segments were observed in productive rearrangements about 87% or about 30% of the time, broadly matching IMGT annotations. In a later analysis, TCR association rates were found to vary across HLA loci, with the most associated TCRs seen for DRB1 alleles and the fewest for HLA-C alleles. Correlated functional status among segregating V segments might reflect linkage disequilibrium, but an unknown experimental factor could not be ruled out. Presence/absence analyses assumed roughly uniform sequencing depth across donors, an assumption that may not hold. In both the original and validation cohorts, the classifier was reported to diagnose cytomegalovirus status with high specificity and sensitivity. A later genetic analysis reported fewer N-insertions in productive TCRs among donors in an Asian-associated ancestry cluster than the roughly 670-donor mean. In a later analysis, around 17,000 TCR beta sequences were associated with specific HLA alleles at a false discovery rate of 0.05. Because HLA typing was missing for some donors at each locus, association tests included only the typed subset. According to a later analysis, parvovirus B19, influenza, CMV and Epstein-Barr virus appeared linked to several top co-occurrence clusters. CMV serostatus was the only immune exposure information available for the cohort. Assigning TCR associations to individual alleles was difficult when HLA alleles, especially DR and DQ, strongly co-occurred. According to the authors, the approach could potentially be generalized to other disease states and immunological phenotypes. A later genetic analysis associated a missense DCLRE1C variant with V-gene and J-gene trimming of TCR beta chains, and an independent cohort replicated the association. In vitro tests confirmed that a few of the cytomegalovirus-associated TCR beta chains recognize cytomegalovirus antigens. Some IMGT-functional V segments, including TRBV6-2 and TRBV6-3, could not be told apart with the 87-base-pair reads, so those segments were excluded.

The library was built by means of the immunoSEQ multiplex PCR assay. The multiplex PCR relied on a mix of 60 forward primers for TCR Vbeta segments and 13 reverse primers for TCR Jbeta segments. The CDR3 region of rearranged TCR beta genes was amplified from genomic DNA with a multiplex PCR assay. The Illumina HiSeq System was used to sequence the amplified TCR beta libraries as 87-base-pair reads. The authors' analysis ran thus. A later analysis tallied 70 million to 100 million unique TCR beta chains across the 666 repertoires, and roughly 11 million of those chains were shared by two or more donors. Raw reads were error-corrected and collapsed into unique sequences by a nearest-neighbor algorithm in which closely related sequences were merged to remove PCR and sequencing errors. V, D and J gene segments were assigned by aligning CDR3 sequences to IMGT reference sequences. For a sequence to be retained, a match of at least six nucleotides to both a V gene segment and a J gene segment was required. A rearrangement was called productive if the CDR3 had no stop codons and remained in frame with V and J, and every other rearrangement was called non-productive. CDR3 was defined by IMGT convention, running from the second conserved V-encoded cysteine to the conserved J-encoded phenylalanine. Sequences without an unambiguous match to a single V gene segment were excluded from the earlier analysis of about 630 of the donors. In an earlier analysis of approximately 550 of the donors, V segments were called functional above 56.7% productive rearrangements and were called segregating when the between-donor standard deviation exceeded 5%. A statistical classification framework was built for diagnosing cytomegalovirus status from the catalog of TCR beta chain sequences. V and J gene assignment, in a later analysis, came from comparing TCR nucleotide sequences with IMGT/GENE-DB human TR gene sequences. Using the TCRdist pipeline, a later analysis assigned CDR3 sequences along with most-parsimonious VDJ recombination scenarios. In a later analysis, each TCR beta chain was defined by its CDR3 amino acid sequence together with its V-gene family, and reads lacking a unique V-gene family were excluded. A later analysis removed 450 to 600 highly shared, low-generation-probability nucleotide sequences to deal with suspected cross-contamination and a sequencing artifact. In a later analysis, a clonal expansion index was calculated for each public chain from normalized within-repertoire ranks of inferred template counts. In a later analysis, generation probabilities were computed with a VDJ recombination model fitted to out-of-frame rearrangements, and the resulting probabilities were checked against IGoR. A later analysis scored TCR-TCR, TCR-HLA and TCR-CMV co-occurrence with hypergeometric tests, applying a repertoire-size bias correction to TCR pairs. In a later analysis, false discovery rates were estimated by permuting HLA or CMV assignments 20 times. In a later analysis, co-occurring TCRs were grouped with DBSCAN, and TCRdist sequence similarity was added when clustering was performed within HLA-allele-positive subsets. For co-occurrence clustering, repertoires with fewer than 30,000 or more than 120,000 public chains were excluded, along with 5 or 6 repertoires with anomalous nucleotide sharing. TCRdb's version of the immuneACCESS table is confined to in-frame rearrangements and falls short of the full clone set. An unresolved V gene accounts for under half of the shortfall where checked; the remainder is of unknown origin. V, J and clone size are taken as reported in that table, and D and trimming were inferred from the DNA itself. This sample comprises some 200,000 clones, around 62% of them detected only once. Around 2.9% of the sample belongs to the ten largest clones.

In total, roughly 670 healthy bone marrow donors made up the cohort. At the time of sampling, all cohort members were nominally healthy, though unrecorded immune exposures were likely present. The donor tested CMV seronegative and was one of the 352 seronegative cohort members. A peripheral blood sample was provided by each donor, and peripheral blood mononuclear cells were used for TCR beta sequencing. The Qiagen DNeasy Blood Extraction Kit was used to extract genomic DNA from the blood cell samples. V loses 2 bases at its end and J loses 5 bases; junction bases beyond the gene matches: 9. Reading the germline V gene gives CDR1 KGHSH and CDR2 LQKENI. The CDR3 spans 17 residues, from the cysteine through the phenylalanine. The only DNA kept is the CDR3, 51 bases in frame from the first base.

The sequence is built from TRBV18 and TRBJ1-4, with 9 junctional bases fitting TRBD1. The material sequenced was PBMCs. The sequence was collected from a man in his forties in good health and CMV-seronegative. The DNA sequence is given as TGTGCCAGCTCACCATCAGGGACAGGGTCTCCGAATGAAAAACTGTTTTTT. Translation gives CASSPSGTGSPNEKLFF.